Below are 32 T cell receptor beta chains sequenced from a single sample in a study of identifying expanded T cells in peripheral blood. Some clones are missing from TCRdb's copy, which holds only in-frame ones; the method was immunoSEQ multiplex PCR. The table shows 100,000 to 150,000 clones, with approximately 84% occurring only once. Source material: blood. The receptor source for this set is a person aged 18 to 75 in good health.

The chain carries TRBV6-6 and TRBJ1-5; no definite D call. The CDR3 consists of 16 residues. Trimming took off 6 bases at V and 0 bases at J, with 15 bases between the two ends. The germline V gene has CDR1 MNHNY and CDR2 SVGAGI (reference sequence). The CDR3 region has the DNA TGTGCCAGCAGGCCGGCAGCCTTCGATAGCAATCAGCCCCAGCATTTT. Its protein is CASRPAAFDSNQPQHF.

J is TRBJ1-5 and V is TRBV13, with 8 bases aligning to TRBD1. The CDR3 extends over 14 amino acids. Germline V gives CDR1 PRHDT, CDR2 FYEKMQ (reference sequence). V lost 5 bases, J lost 2 bases, and 2 bases stayed unmatched. In DNA, the CDR3 is TGTGCCAGCAGCGTACAGGGGGGCAATCAGCCCCAGCATTTT. Encoded protein: CASSVQGGNQPQHF.

This chain uses TRBV6-6 with TRBJ2-3; TRBD1 aligns across 8 bases. Trimming removed 6 bases from V and 10 bases from J; junction bases left unmatched: 9. Germline values: CDR1 MNHNY, CDR2 SVGAGI (reference sequence). This CDR3 contains 13 residues. CDR3 sequence reads: CASSIPPGQAQYF. CDR3 bases: TGTGCCAGCAGCATCCCTCCGGGACAGGCGCAGTATTTT.

This chain joins TRBV25-1 and TRBJ2-7; 10 bases match TRBD1. Germline V gene lookup returns CDR1 MGHDK and CDR2 SYGVNS. This CDR3 region has 13 residues. V was pared by 5 bases and J by 5 bases, with 3 bases of the junction left unmatched. The CDR3 reads CASSWGTGDEQYF. The CDR3 region has the DNA TGTGCCAGCAGTTGGGGGACAGGGGACGAGCAGTACTTC.

V and J are TRBV7-3 and TRBJ2-3; TRBD2 might be the D (5 bases). V was trimmed by 0 bases and J by 6 bases, leaving 25 bases between them. Germline lookup yields CDR1 SGHTA and CDR2 FQGTGA. The CDR3 extends over 19 amino acids. CDR3 protein: CASSLTSSFFGVDGDTQYF. In DNA, the CDR3 is TGTGCCAGCAGCTTAACGTCCTCCTTTTTCGGGGTTGATGGGGATACGCAGTATTTT.

This clone was detected only a few times. V and J are TRBV2 and TRBJ2-1; 8 nucleotides line up with TRBD2. The CDR3 length is 14 residues. V dropped 5 bases and J dropped 6; count of bases not matched to a gene: 6. CDR1 SNHLY and CDR2 FYNNEI come from the germline V gene. The CDR3 is CASSYSGTRNEQFF. In nucleotides, the CDR3 is TGTGCCAGCAGTTATAGCGGGACGCGCAATGAGCAGTTCTTC.

This chain uses TRBV12-5 with TRBJ1-1; D call uncertain. Germline V gene lookup returns CDR1 LGHNT and CDR2 FRNRAP. Trimming removed 5 bases at V and 8 bases at J, with 12 bases between. The CDR3 length is 12 residues. The CDR3 DNA is TGTGCTAGTGGTCAAACGACTGCCGAAGCTTTCTTT. Its translation: CASGQTTAEAFF.

The chain carries TRBV2 and TRBJ2-5; the match to TRBD1 covers 7 bases. Germline V lookup: CDR1 SNHLY, CDR2 FYNNEI. V lost 8 bases and J lost 1; bases outside the gene matches: 1. There are 12 residues in the CDR3. CDR3: CASGQAQETQYF. The DNA of the CDR3 is TGTGCCAGCGGACAGGCCCAAGAGACCCAGTACTTC.

The chain links TRBV7-2 to TRBJ2-5; D possibly corresponds to TRBD2 (7 bases). This CDR3 has 15 amino acids. Germline assignment: CDR1 SGHTA and CDR2 FQGNSA. Trimming cost V 0 bases and J 5 bases, with 13 bases left between them. In DNA form, the CDR3 reads TGTGCCAGCAGCTTAGCGGGGGGGCGTTCGGAGACCCAGTACTTC. This gives the protein CASSLAGGRSETQYF.

This clone was seen once. The gene calls are TRBV7-7 and TRBJ2-6; tentatively, D is TRBD2 (6 bases). The germline V gene has CDR1 SSHAT and CDR2 FNYEAQ (reference sequence). The length of the CDR3 is 16 residues. V lost 11 bases, J lost 0 bases, and 17 bases lay in between. The CDR3 bases are TGTGCCGTAACGGGACTCCTAAGCTCTGGGGCCAACGTCCTGACTTTC. It is translated as CAVTGLLSSGANVLTF.

The chain carries TRBV7-2 and TRBJ2-1; 10 bases align to TRBD2. The ends lost 3 bases at V and 9 bases at J; junction bases unmatched: 17. The CDR3 loop spans 18 amino acids. The germline gives CDR1 SGHTA, CDR2 FQGNSA. The CDR3 DNA reads as TGTGCCAGCAGCTTCATAAGGTTAGCGGGGGGCGCGGTCAGTGAGCAGTTCTTC. It encodes CASSFIRLAGGAVSEQFF.

V is TRBV7-2 and J is TRBJ1-1; TRBD1 is a possible D gene (6 bases). V lost 2 bases to trimming and J lost 7 bases, with 14 bases between them. Germline CDR1 is SGHTA and CDR2 is FQGNSA. The CDR3 spans 14 residues. The CDR3 DNA is TGTGCCAGCAGCTTATCCCCGGTGACAGGTGAAGCTTTCTTT. Translating gives CASSLSPVTGEAFF.

The chain joins TRBV5-6 to TRBJ2-2, with D possibly matching TRBD1 (5 bases). Trimming took off 3 bases at V and 3 bases at J, with 6 bases between the two ends. Germline loops: CDR1 SGHDT, CDR2 YYEEEE. There are 13 residues in the CDR3. CDR3 in DNA: TGTGCCAGCAGCTCGACAGACACCGGGGAGCTGTTTTTT. This encodes CASSSTDTGELFF.

This clone was picked up one time. This rearrangement joins TRBV14 to TRBJ2-1; the match to TRBD2 covers 8 bases. The CDR3 runs 15 residues. CDR1 is SGHDN, CDR2 FVKESK, per germline. After removal of 2 bases from V and 8 bases from J, the junction contained 8 bases not matched to a gene. The CDR3 reads CASSQLGAGGDEQFF. In DNA form, the CDR3 reads TGTGCCAGCAGCCAACTCGGTGCGGGGGGCGATGAGCAGTTCTTC.

The J gene is TRBJ1-3, the V gene TRBV7-9; tentative D call: TRBD1 (5 bases). Trimming stripped 1 base from V and 5 bases from J, with 12 bases between. Germline CDR1 is SEHNR and CDR2 is FQNEAQ (reference sequence). The CDR3 sequence is 15 residues long. The chain's CDR3 is CASSLEQGGRNTIYF. CDR3 in DNA: TGTGCCAGCAGCTTAGAGCAGGGTGGGCGAAACACCATATATTTT.

The chain couples TRBV11-2 to TRBJ2-3; D possibly corresponds to TRBD1 (5 bases). The germline V gene has CDR1 SGHAT and CDR2 FQNNGV. V was cut by 5 bases and J by 5 bases, with 11 bases left in between. The CDR3 runs to 13 residues. As DNA, the CDR3 is TGTGCCAGCAGCGCGCGAAGGGGAGATACGCAGTATTTT. Translation gives CASSARRGDTQYF.

This chain joins TRBV6-5 and TRBJ1-2; D is perhaps TRBD1 (6 bases). The CDR3 totals 15 residues. Germline CDR1 and CDR2: MNHEY and SVGAGI. The V and J ends lost 4 bases and 3 bases respectively, with 15 bases between them. CDR3 coding DNA: TGTGCCAGCAGTTTCCCCGAGGCAGGGGACTATGGCTACACCTTC. The encoded protein is CASSFPEAGDYGYTF.

Regarding this clone: Other nucleotide sequences in the sample specify the same CDR3. V gene TRBV11-2 combines with J gene TRBJ1-1, with D unclear. The germline gives CDR1 SGHAT, CDR2 FQNNGV. The CDR3 covers 13 residues. V was trimmed by 1 base and J by 0 bases, leaving 3 bases between them. CDR3 nucleotide sequence: TGTGCCAGCAGCTTAGTTCTGAACACTGAAGCTTTCTTT. Translation: CASSLVLNTEAFF.

CDR3 in amino acids: CASSLRVGQGYSETQYF. The CDR3 DNA sequence: TGTGCCAGCAGCTTGCGTGTGGGACAGGGGTATTCGGAGACCCAGTACTTC. The V and J genes are TRBV5-6 and TRBJ2-5, with 10 bases fitting TRBD1. The germline V gene encodes CDR1 SGHDT and CDR2 YYEEEE. The CDR3 has 17 residues. V dropped 1 base and J dropped 5; count of bases not matched to a gene: 11.

The V and J genes are TRBV5-4 and TRBJ1-3; perhaps TRBD1 as D (5 bases). The CDR3 consists of 15 residues. Germline CDR1 and CDR2: SGHNT and YYREEE (reference sequence). V was clipped by 1 base and J by 1 base, with 9 bases between them. CDR3 bases: TGTGCCAGCAGCTTGTCGGCAGGGTCTGGAAACACCATATATTTT. It specifies CASSLSAGSGNTIYF.

The chain employs TRBV6-5 and TRBJ1-2, with D perhaps matching TRBD1 (5 bases). CDR1 is MNHEY, CDR2 SVGAGI, per germline. CDR3 length equals 14 residues. Trimming removed 10 bases at V and 2 bases at J, with 17 bases between. The CDR3 DNA reads as TGTGCCACGAAACCCCCGGGGCACAACTATGGCTACACCTTC. Translating it yields CATKPPGHNYGYTF.

The chain couples TRBV11-2 to TRBJ2-5, with 8 bases fitting TRBD2. The CDR3 extends over 16 amino acids. The V gene end was trimmed by 6 bases and the J gene end by 2 bases; junction bases not matched to a gene: 11. In germline, CDR1 is SGHAT, CDR2 FQNNGV. The CDR3 region has the DNA TGTGCCAGCAGACAAAGGGCGGGCGGGGGGCAAGAGACCCAGTACTTC. Amino acid sequence: CASRQRAGGGQETQYF.

V gene TRBV5-6 combines with J gene TRBJ1-1; 7 bases line up with TRBD1. Per the germline V gene, CDR1 is SGHDT and CDR2 is YYEEEE. The CDR3 is 15 amino acids. J lost 0 bases, V lost 3 bases, and 5 bases had no gene match. CDR3 loop: CASSSGDSLNTEAFF. CDR3 DNA sequence: TGTGCCAGCAGCTCCGGGGACAGCCTGAACACTGAAGCTTTCTTT.

V gene TRBV6-1 combines with J gene TRBJ1-3; D call uncertain. The V end was cut by 2 bases, the J end by 4 bases, with 3 bases between. This CDR3 contains 12 residues. The germline CDR1 and CDR2 sequences are MNHNS and SASEGT. For the CDR3, the DNA is TGTGCCAGCAGTGAACGGGGAAACACCATATATTTT. The encoded protein is CASSERGNTIYF.

The gene calls are TRBV29-1 and TRBJ2-5; D possibly corresponds to TRBD1 (5 bases). V lost 6 bases, J lost 2 bases, and 16 bases lay in between. The germline CDR1 and CDR2 sequences are SQVTM and ANQGSEA. The CDR3 is 14 amino acids. CDR3 in DNA: TGCAGCGTCAAGGACAATTTACGTCAAGAGACCCAGTACTTC. It specifies CSVKDNLRQETQYF.

This clone was seen more than once but under ten times. The rearrangement joins TRBV25-1 to TRBJ2-5; tentatively, D is TRBD2 (5 bases). Germline V gene sequence: CDR1 MGHDK, CDR2 SYGVNS. The CDR3 runs 16 residues. The V gene lost 5 bases and the J gene lost 5 bases, with 21 bases spanning the gap. The CDR3 is CASSPPFLGVSETQYF. The CDR3 coding sequence is TGTGCCAGCAGTCCCCCGTTTTTGGGAGTGAGCGAGACCCAGTACTTC. Drawing the rest from reference TRBV25-1 and TRBJ2-5, the complete variable domain is EADIYQTPRYLVIGTGKKITLECSQTMGHDKMYWYQQDPGMELHLIHYSYGVNSTEKGDLSSESTVSRIRTEHFPLTLESARPSHTSQYLCASSPPFLGVSETQYFGPGTRLLVL.

This clone is a singleton in its sample. V usage is TRBV5-6 and J usage is TRBJ1-3; D is unresolved. Looked up from germline, CDR1 is SGHDT and CDR2 is YYEEEE. The CDR3 is 15 amino acids. Between the trimmed V and J ends, which lost 6 bases and 2 bases, there was a span of 15 bases. The CDR3 loop reads CASTHGVIPGNTIYF. The CDR3 DNA is TGTGCCAGCACCCACGGTGTGATCCCTGGAAACACCATATATTTT.

V and J are TRBV5-5 and TRBJ1-1, with a tentative D call TRBD1 (5 bases). V was pared by 4 bases and J by 0 bases, with 7 bases between. The CDR3 runs to 13 residues. Germline V gene data show CDR1 as SGHKS and CDR2 as YYEKEE (reference sequence). Here the CDR3 reads CASSVTVNTEAFF. CDR3 DNA sequence: TGTGCCAGCAGCGTGACAGTGAACACTGAAGCTTTCTTT. The full variable domain, its missing parts supplied by reference TRBV5-5 and TRBJ1-1, is DAGVTQSPTHLIKTRGQQVTLRCSPISGHKSVSWYQQVLGQGPQFIFQYYEKEERGRGNFPDRFSARQFPNYSSELNVNALLLGDSALYLCASSVTVNTEAFFGQGTRLTVV.

The chain uses TRBV7-9 and TRBJ2-7; 8 bases fit TRBD1. Germline lookup yields CDR1 SEHNR and CDR2 FQNEAQ (reference sequence). This CDR3 has 14 residues. J lost 5 bases, V lost 6 bases, and 9 bases had no gene match. This CDR3 is CASSPGQGSHEQYF. The DNA of the CDR3 is TGTGCCAGCAGTCCTGGACAGGGAAGCCACGAGCAGTACTTC. The whole variable domain, filled in from reference TRBV7-9 and TRBJ2-7, reads DTGVSQNPRHKITKRGQNVTFRCDPISEHNRLYWYRQTLGQGPEFLTYFQNEAQLEKSRLLSDRFSAERPKGSFSTLEIQRTEQGDSAMYLCASSPGQGSHEQYFGPGTRLTVT.

This chain joins TRBV5-1 and TRBJ2-7; TRBD1 matches at 9 bases. The CDR3 has 15 residues. Trimming took 4 bases from V and 2 from J; bases not matched to a gene: 7. Germline CDR1 SGHRS, CDR2 YFSETQ. CDR3 protein: CASSTRTGATYEQYF. DNA for the CDR3: TGCGCCAGCAGCACTCGGACAGGGGCAACCTACGAGCAGTACTTC.

V usage is TRBV7-2 and J usage is TRBJ1-1; the match to TRBD1 covers 7 bases. Germline-derived CDR1 and CDR2 are SGHTA and FQGNSA. J was trimmed by 11 bases and V by 1 base; bases with no gene match: 10. This CDR3 has 14 residues. As DNA, the CDR3 is TGTGCCAGCAGCTTAGGATCAGGGGGTGCCTCCGCTTTCTTT. Protein: CASSLGSGGASAFF.

The chain is built from TRBV5-1 and TRBJ1-1, with D uncertain. The length of the CDR3 is 16 residues. Trimming removed 0 bases from V and 4 bases from J, with 16 bases in between. Looked up from germline, CDR1 is SGHRS and CDR2 is YFSETQ. The CDR3 DNA follows: TGCGCCAGCAGCTTGGATGTTTTGGGGATGAGCACTGAAGCTTTCTTT. Its translation: CASSLDVLGMSTEAFF.